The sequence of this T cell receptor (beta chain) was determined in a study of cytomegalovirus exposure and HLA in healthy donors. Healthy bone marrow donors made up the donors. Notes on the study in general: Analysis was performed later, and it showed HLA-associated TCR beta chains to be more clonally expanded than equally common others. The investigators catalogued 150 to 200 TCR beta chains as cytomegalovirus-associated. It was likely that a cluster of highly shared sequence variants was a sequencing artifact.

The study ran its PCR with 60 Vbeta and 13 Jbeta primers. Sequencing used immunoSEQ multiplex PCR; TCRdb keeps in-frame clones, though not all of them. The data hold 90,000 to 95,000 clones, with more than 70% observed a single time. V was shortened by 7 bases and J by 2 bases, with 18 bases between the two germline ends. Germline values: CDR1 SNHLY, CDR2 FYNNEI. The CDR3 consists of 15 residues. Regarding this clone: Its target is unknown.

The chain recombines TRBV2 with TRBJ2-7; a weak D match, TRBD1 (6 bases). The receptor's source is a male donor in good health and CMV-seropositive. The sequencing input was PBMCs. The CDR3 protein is CASTRTTDSPYEQYF. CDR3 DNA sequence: TGTGCCAGCACCAGAACGACGGACAGCCCCTACGAGCAGTACTTC.